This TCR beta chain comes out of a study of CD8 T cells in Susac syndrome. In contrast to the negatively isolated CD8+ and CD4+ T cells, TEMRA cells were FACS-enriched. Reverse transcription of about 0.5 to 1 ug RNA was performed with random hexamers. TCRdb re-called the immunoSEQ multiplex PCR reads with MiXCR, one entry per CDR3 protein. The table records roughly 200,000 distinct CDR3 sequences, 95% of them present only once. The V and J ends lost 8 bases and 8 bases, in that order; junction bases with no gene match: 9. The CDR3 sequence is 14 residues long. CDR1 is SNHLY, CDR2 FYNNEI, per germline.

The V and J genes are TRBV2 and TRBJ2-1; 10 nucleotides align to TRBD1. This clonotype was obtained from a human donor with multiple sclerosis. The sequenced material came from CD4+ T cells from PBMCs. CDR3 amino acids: CASFTGQGGDEQFF. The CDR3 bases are TGTGCCAGCTTTACAGGACAGGGGGGTGATGAGCAGTTCTTC.